This entry lists 20 T cell receptor beta chains sequenced from one sample in a study of blood T cell repertoires in COVID-19. Clones were sequenced by immunoSEQ multiplex PCR, and TCRdb holds only the in-frame ones, with some missing. This sample has over 200,000 clones; under 85% occur once, and the top ten carry about 1.3%. The material sequenced was peripheral blood. The source is a woman between 25 and 40 years old with COVID-19, enrolled during active disease.

The chain is built from TRBV7-3 and TRBJ2-7, with TRBD2 identical over 9 bases. CDR3 length: 18 residues. Trimming at V came to 2 bases and at J to 4 bases, leaving 15 bases not matched to a gene. Germline CDR1 is SGHTA and CDR2 is FQGTGA. The CDR3 protein is CASSLYPSGATSRYEQYF. The CDR3 coding sequence is TGTGCCAGCAGCTTATACCCTAGCGGGGCGACTTCTAGGTACGAGCAGTACTTC.

CDR3 residues: CASTWGQGNYTF. The DNA of the CDR3 is TGTGCCAGCACGTGGGGACAGGGAAACTACACCTTC. This chain links TRBV6-5 with TRBJ1-2; 9 bases fit TRBD1. The CDR3 is 12 amino acids. Germline CDR1 reads MNHEY; CDR2 reads SVGAGI. The J segment lost 10 bases and the V segment lost 7 bases, leaving 7 bases of the junction unmatched.

The chain has TRBV5-1 and TRBJ2-5, with 11 bases aligning to TRBD1. The germline gives CDR1 SGHRS, CDR2 YFSETQ. V lost 4 bases, J lost 5 bases, and 7 bases stayed unmatched. There are 15 residues in the CDR3. The chain's CDR3 is CASSLRTGGRETQYF. DNA of the CDR3: TGCGCCAGCAGCCTTCGGACAGGGGGCAGGGAGACCCAGTACTTC.

The genes are TRBV25-1 and TRBJ2-7, with 8 nucleotides matching TRBD1. The CDR3 loop spans 14 amino acids. Germline V gene lookup returns CDR1 MGHDK and CDR2 SYGVNS. J gave up 4 bases and V 3 bases, and 5 bases lay outside the gene matches. The CDR3 nucleotides are TGTGCCAGCAGTGACGCAGGGGGCGTTTACGAGCAGTACTTC. It yields the protein CASSDAGGVYEQYF.

The sample holds a few counts of this clone. One end of the junction varies from germline; a read error may be responsible. V and J are TRBV3-1 (or the pseudogene TRBV3-2) and TRBJ2-1; 7 nucleotides line up with TRBD1. CDR1 and CDR2 (germline): LGHDT, YNNKEL (reference sequence). CDR3 length: 16 amino acids. In DNA, the CDR3 is TGTGCCAGCAGCCATCGCCGGGACAGTTCCTTCAATGAGCAGTTCTTC. It specifies CASSHRRDSSFNEQFF.

The gene calls are TRBV6-1 and TRBJ2-7; a possible D gene is TRBD1 (6 bases). Deletions cut 3 bases from V and 6 bases from J, with 9 bases between. This CDR3 is 12 amino acids long. Per the germline V gene, CDR1 is MNHNS and CDR2 is SASEGT. The CDR3 sequence: CASSETGREQYF. The CDR3 region has the DNA TGTGCCAGCAGTGAGACAGGCCGCGAGCAGTACTTC.

The chain employs TRBV30 and TRBJ1-4; 8 nucleotides align to TRBD1. With V trimmed by 5 bases and J by 0 bases, 8 bases remained unmatched. The CDR3 contains 16 residues. Germline CDR1 is GTSNPN and CDR2 is SVGIG (reference sequence). CDR3 protein: CAWGQGSFATNEKLFF. The CDR3 DNA reads as TGTGCCTGGGGACAGGGAAGCTTTGCAACTAATGAAAAACTGTTTTTT.

The V and J genes are TRBV4-3 and TRBJ2-2, with a tentative D call TRBD1 (6 bases). The CDR3 has 15 amino acids. Per the germline V gene, CDR1 is LGHNA and CDR2 is YSLEER. The V and J ends lost 0 bases and 6 bases respectively, with 11 bases between them. The CDR3 loop reads CASSQDSGVAGELFF. The CDR3 nucleotides are TGCGCCAGCAGCCAAGATTCAGGGGTAGCCGGGGAGCTGTTTTTT.

The gene calls are TRBV5-1 and TRBJ2-2, with TRBD2 as a possible D gene (5 bases). The CDR3 spans 14 residues. The ends were cut back, 0 bases at V and 5 bases at J, with 8 bases in the middle. Germline loops: CDR1 SGHRS, CDR2 YFSETQ. CDR3 amino acids: CASSLDRGTGELFF. In DNA form, the CDR3 reads TGCGCCAGCAGCTTGGATCGGGGAACCGGGGAGCTGTTTTTT.

This clone was recorded only once. This chain connects TRBV5-1 to TRBJ1-3, with TRBD1 identical over 7 bases. CDR1 SGHRS and CDR2 YFSETQ come from the germline V gene. The CDR3 is 14 residues long. Trimming at V came to 2 bases and at J to 4 bases, leaving 3 bases not matched to a gene. DNA of the CDR3: TGCGCCAGCAGCTTACAGGGGTTGGGAAACACCATATATTTT. It specifies CASSLQGLGNTIYF.

The V gene is TRBV7-9, the J gene TRBJ2-5, with 14 bases matching TRBD2. The J segment lost 3 bases and the V segment lost 3 bases, leaving 3 bases of the junction unmatched. Germline V CDR1 and CDR2: SEHNR, FQNEAQ (reference sequence). The CDR3 covers 16 residues. DNA for the CDR3: TGTGCCAGCAGCTTTCCGGGACTAGCGGGAGAAGAGACCCAGTACTTC. Translation gives CASSFPGLAGEETQYF.

This chain connects TRBV4-3 to TRBJ1-3; no clear D gene. CDR1 LGHNA and CDR2 YSLEER come from the germline V gene. The V and J ends lost 0 bases and 0 bases respectively, with 6 bases between them. The length of the CDR3 is 15 residues. This chain's CDR3 is CASSQDAGSGNTIYF. CDR3 DNA: TGCGCCAGCAGCCAAGATGCGGGCTCTGGAAACACCATATATTTT.

This rearrangement joins TRBV21-1 to TRBJ2-7; TRBD1, the table's D call, lacks a check against the DNA. TRBV21-1 is assigned pseudogene status. This CDR3 contains 15 residues. CDR3 loop: CASSKGTGGPYEQYF. CDR3 in DNA: TGTGCCAGCAGCAAAGGGACAGGGGGACCCTACGAGCAGTACTTC.

V is TRBV28 and J is TRBJ2-7, with 8 bases identical to TRBD2. The junction had 2 bases not matched to a gene; V was cut back by 4 bases and J by 3 bases. Germline V gives CDR1 MDHEN, CDR2 SYDVKM. CDR3 length equals 13 residues. DNA for the CDR3: TGTGCCAGCAGTTACGGGACTAGCTACGAGCAGTACTTC. Translating it yields CASSYGTSYEQYF. The full variable domain, with the rest looked up from reference TRBV28 and TRBJ2-7, is DVKVTQSSRYLVKRTGEKVFLECVQDMDHENMFWYRQDPGLGLRLIYFSYDVKMKEKGDIPEGYSVSREKKERFSLILESASTNQTSMYLCASSYGTSYEQYFGPGTRLTVT.

A few counts support this clone. The chain is built from TRBV7-2 and TRBJ1-3, with D perhaps TRBD1 (5 bases). Germline lookup yields CDR1 SGHTA and CDR2 FQGNSA. Trimming shortened V by 5 bases and J by 2 bases, and 10 bases separated the two germline ends. The CDR3 is made up of 14 amino acids. DNA of the CDR3: TGTGCCAGCAGCGCGGGGGAGACTGGAAACACCATATATTTT. Its translation: CASSAGETGNTIYF.

The chain is built from TRBV5-5 and TRBJ1-5; D possibly corresponds to TRBD1 (6 bases). Germline V gene lookup returns CDR1 SGHKS and CDR2 YYEKEE (reference sequence). The CDR3 totals 14 residues. Trimming took 1 base from V and 8 from J, leaving 13 bases between them. The CDR3 sequence is CASSLLGATEPQHF. CDR3 coding DNA: TGTGCCAGCAGCTTGTTGGGGGCGACGGAGCCCCAGCATTTT.

Turning to this clone: The same CDR3 also results from other DNA sequences found in this sample. The chain links TRBV5-4 to TRBJ2-1; 7 nucleotides agree with TRBD2. Germline V gene lookup returns CDR1 SGHNT and CDR2 YYREEE (reference sequence). V gave up 2 bases and J gave up 0 bases; unmatched junction bases: 2. The CDR3 runs to 15 residues. The chain's CDR3 is CASSLTGGSYNEQFF. CDR3 nucleotide sequence: TGTGCCAGCAGCTTAACGGGGGGCTCCTACAATGAGCAGTTCTTC.

This CDR3 reads CATSRPPSRDGQDSYEQYF. CDR3 in DNA: TGTGCCACCAGCAGACCTCCCTCCCGAGACGGTCAGGACTCCTACGAGCAGTACTTC. The chain uses TRBV15 and TRBJ2-7; the D is unclear. Germline V CDR1 and CDR2: LNHNV, YYDKDF (reference sequence). V lost 2 bases and J 0 bases, leaving 23 bases between the germline ends. CDR3 length: 19 residues. Full variable domain (outside the CDR3, taken from reference TRBV15 and TRBJ2-7): DAMVIQNPRYQVTQFGKPVTLSCSQTLNHNVMYWYQQKSSQAPKLLFHYYDKDFNNEADTPDNFQSRRPNTSFCFLDIRSPGLGDTAMYLCATSRPPSRDGQDSYEQYFGPGTRLTVT.

The chain recombines TRBV27 with TRBJ1-4, with D unresolved. The V and J ends lost 4 bases and 8 bases respectively, with 17 bases between them. Germline CDR1 MNHEY, CDR2 SMNVEV (reference sequence). The CDR3 runs to 15 residues. The CDR3 DNA reads as TGTGCCAGCAGTTCCCAATCAGCGGGAGAGGAAAAACTGTTTTTT. Amino acid sequence: CASSSQSAGEEKLFF.

The rearrangement uses TRBV20-1 and TRBJ1-4, with D unresolved. Germline loops: CDR1 DFQATT, CDR2 SNEGSKA (reference sequence). This CDR3 is 11 amino acids long. Trimming shortened V by 4 bases and J by 7 bases, and 7 bases separated the two germline ends. CDR3 residues: CSATTGEKLFF. As DNA, the CDR3 is TGCAGTGCTACTACGGGTGAAAAACTGTTTTTT.